What follows are 13 T cell receptor beta chains derived from one specimen sequenced in a study of T cell clonotyping in hematopoietic cell transplantation. Here immunoSEQ multiplex PCR was the method, and the copy in TCRdb shows in-frame clones only, minus some. The repertoire consists of some 7,800 clones, with 88% occurring once and the leading ten covering 5.5% to 9%. Specified time point: recipient sample about 28 days before transplant, after cytoreduction. Sample: peripheral blood mononuclear cells, taken before stem cell transplant. The receptors originated from a man in his sixties with acute myeloid leukemia. Some clones in this sample may be carry-over from other donors' samples.

The chain links TRBV30 to TRBJ1-1; D unclear. V dropped 0 bases and J dropped 7 bases, with 9 bases sitting between them. Germline CDR1 GTSNPN, CDR2 SVGIG (reference sequence). The CDR3 is 12 amino acids. CDR3 DNA: TGTGCCTGGAGTGTACTTTATGGTGAAGCTTTCTTT. This gives the protein CAWSVLYGEAFF.

CDR3 residues: CAWTGGSTDTQYF. Written as DNA, the CDR3 is TGTGCCTGGACTGGGGGTAGCACAGATACGCAGTATTTT. V is TRBV30 and J is TRBJ2-3; the D gene could be TRBD1 or TRBD2 (5 bases each). Deletions cut 4 bases from V and 0 bases from J, with 8 bases between. The germline V gene has CDR1 GTSNPN and CDR2 SVGIG (reference sequence). The CDR3 has 13 amino acids.

The chain combines TRBV29-1 with TRBJ1-2, with D perhaps matching TRBD1 (6 bases). Between the trimmed V and J ends, which lost 4 bases and 6 bases, there was a span of 6 bases. This CDR3 is 10 amino acids long. Germline V lookup: CDR1 SQVTM, CDR2 ANQGSEA. CDR3 in amino acids: CSVGTDGYTF. Written as DNA, the CDR3 is TGCAGCGTTGGGACAGATGGCTACACCTTC.

The gene calls are TRBV28 and TRBJ2-3; 9 bases line up with TRBD2. This CDR3 comprises 16 residues. Germline loops: CDR1 MDHEN, CDR2 SYDVKM. With V trimmed by 10 bases and J by 2 bases, 13 bases remained unmatched. The CDR3 region has the DNA TGTGCCATTTCGGGCCTAGCGGGATCCGACACAGATACGCAGTATTTT. It encodes CAISGLAGSDTDTQYF.

The V gene is TRBV19, the J gene TRBJ1-5, with no clear D. Trimming removed 7 bases at V and 6 bases at J, with 34 bases between. In germline, CDR1 is LNHDA, CDR2 SQIVND (reference sequence). This CDR3 region has 20 residues. Here the CDR3 DNA reads TGTGCCAGTACCCCGGCCATCACAGTTGGTGTTAGCCAAGTCCTTCAGCCCCAGCATTTT. As protein: CASTPAITVGVSQVLQPQHF.

This clone was counted between two and nine times. The gene calls are TRBV19 and TRBJ1-2, with D perhaps matching TRBD1 (6 bases). V was pared by 3 bases and J by 7 bases, with 15 bases between. From germline, CDR1 is LNHDA and CDR2 SQIVND (reference sequence). The CDR3 covers 14 residues. CDR3: CASSIPQGLAGYTF. CDR3 DNA sequence: TGTGCCAGTAGTATCCCCCAGGGGCTTGCTGGCTACACCTTC.

The chain joins TRBV5-4 to TRBJ2-2; TRBD1 might be the D (6 bases). The CDR3 has 17 residues. In germline, CDR1 is SGHNT, CDR2 YYREEE (reference sequence). The germline V and J ends were trimmed by 0 bases and 7 bases, with 19 bases remaining between them. CDR3 coding DNA: TGTGCCAGCAGCTTGGATTTCACAGGGTCCGGTGGCGGGGAGCTGTTTTTT. It translates to CASSLDFTGSGGGELFF.

This chain links TRBV19 with TRBJ1-2; D is uncertain. Germline CDR1 and CDR2: LNHDA and SQIVND (reference sequence). The V end lost 3 bases, the J end lost 8 bases, and 4 bases lay between the germline ends. The CDR3 has 10 amino acids. The CDR3 DNA reads as TGTGCCAGTAGTATTCTCGGCTACACCTTC. Translating it yields CASSILGYTF.

This rearrangement joins TRBV5-1 to TRBJ2-1; TRBD1 matches 10 bases. CDR1 is SGHRS and CDR2 is YFSETQ in the germline V gene. CDR3 length equals 16 residues. Trimming at V came to 4 bases and at J to 6 bases, leaving 10 bases not matched to a gene. The CDR3 reads CASSESGGQGRNEQFF. The CDR3 nucleotides read TGCGCCAGCAGCGAATCCGGGGGACAGGGGCGCAATGAGCAGTTCTTC.

A remark on this clone: The junction differs from germline at one of its ends, possibly a read error. The chain has TRBV5-8 and TRBJ2-3; TRBD1 is a possible D gene (6 bases). The CDR3 spans 15 residues. The germline gives CDR1 SGHTS, CDR2 YDEGEE. DNA of the CDR3: TGTGCCATCAGCTTGCAACAGGGAAGGTCAGATACGCAGTATTTT. This gives the protein CAISLQQGRSDTQYF.

The gene calls are TRBV5-4 and TRBJ2-1; 15 nucleotides line up with TRBD2. V gave up 5 bases and J gave up 4 bases; unmatched junction bases: 10. CDR1 is SGHNT, CDR2 YYREEE, per germline (reference sequence). There are 18 residues in the CDR3. The CDR3 bases are TGTGCCAGCAGACCGAGGACTAGCGGGGGGGAAGGATACAATGAGCAGTTCTTC. Amino acid sequence: CASRPRTSGGEGYNEQFF. Combining the CDR3 with reference TRBV5-4 and TRBJ2-1 gives the whole variable domain ETGVTQSPTHLIKTRGQQVTLRCSSQSGHNTVSWYQQALGQGPQFIFQYYREEENGRGNFPPRFSGLQFPNYSSELNVNALELDDSALYLCASRPRTSGGEGYNEQFFGPGTRLTVL.

The rearrangement links TRBV9 to TRBJ2-7; D is perhaps TRBD1 (5 bases). CDR1 and CDR2 from the germline V gene are SGDLS and YYNGEE. V lost 2 bases and J lost 0, with 12 bases in between. This CDR3 region has 15 residues. The CDR3 protein is CASSVQGSGSYEQYF. The CDR3, as DNA: TGTGCCAGCAGCGTCCAGGGCAGTGGCTCCTACGAGCAGTACTTC.

V is TRBV11-3 and J is TRBJ2-1; 7 positions agree with TRBD1. In germline, CDR1 is SGHNT, CDR2 YENEEA. This CDR3 has 16 residues. Trimming removed 0 bases from V and 3 bases from J; junction bases left unmatched: 5. The CDR3 is CASSLEGQFNYNEQFF. Written as DNA, the CDR3 is TGTGCCAGCAGCTTAGAGGGACAGTTCAACTACAATGAGCAGTTCTTC. Full variable domain (rest looked up from reference TRBV11-3 and TRBJ2-1): EAGVVQSPRYKIIEKKQPVAFWCNPISGHNTLYWYLQNLGQGPELLIRYENEEAVDDSQLPKDRFSAERLKGVDSTLKIQPAELGDSAVYLCASSLEGQFNYNEQFFGPGTRLTVL.